The present T cell receptor (beta chain) was sequenced within a study of cytotoxic CD8 clonotypes in ibrutinib-treated CLL. From germline, CDR1 is SGHAT and CDR2 FQNNGV. This CDR3 spans 13 amino acids. Trimming removed 3 bases at V and 8 bases at J, with 13 bases between. Here immunoSEQ multiplex PCR was the method, and the copy in TCRdb shows in-frame clones only, minus some. Of roughly 200,000 clones listed, 60% to 80% are singletons. The specimen was PBMCs, collected after 12 months of ibrutinib treatment. This chain connects TRBV11-2 to TRBJ1-2; D is perhaps TRBD1 (6 bases). This receptor was identified in a human donor with chronic lymphocytic leukemia. The CDR3 DNA reads TGTGCCAGCAGCTTCGTCGGGGGGCACGGCTACACCTTC. Residues: CASSFVGGHGYTF.